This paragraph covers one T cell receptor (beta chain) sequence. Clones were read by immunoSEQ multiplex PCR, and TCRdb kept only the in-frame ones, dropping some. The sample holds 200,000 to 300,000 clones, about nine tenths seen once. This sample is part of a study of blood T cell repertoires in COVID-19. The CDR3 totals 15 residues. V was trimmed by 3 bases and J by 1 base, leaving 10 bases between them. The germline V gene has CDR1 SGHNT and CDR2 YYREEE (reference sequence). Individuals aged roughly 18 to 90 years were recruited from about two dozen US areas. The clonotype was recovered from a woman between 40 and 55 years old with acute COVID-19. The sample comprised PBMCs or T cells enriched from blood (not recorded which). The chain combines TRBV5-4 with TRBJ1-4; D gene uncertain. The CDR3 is CASSWAAGTNEKLFF. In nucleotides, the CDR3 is TGTGCCAGCAGCTGGGCAGCCGGAACTAATGAAAAACTGTTTTTT.